This paragraph covers one TCR beta chain sequence. The antigen is unknown. Germline V CDR1 and CDR2: WSHSY, SAAADI. This CDR3 has 13 amino acids. V was shortened by 10 bases and J by 3 bases, with 15 bases between the two germline ends. The data belong to a study of OX40 agonist ivuxolimab in advanced cancers. Whole-study findings and limits: At doses 0.1 to 3.0 mg/kg, CD4+ and CD8+ clones expanded.

The table came from immunoSEQ multiplex PCR; TCRdb's copy has only in-frame clones and leaves some out. The data show around 46,000 clones, with roughly 89% seen just once and roughly 30% held by the top ten. The receptor's source is an adult with an advanced solid tumor such as melanoma, head and neck, liver or kidney cancer. Sequenced here: CD4+ or CD8+ T cells sorted from blood, sampled in a trial of the OX40 agonist ivuxolimab. The rearrangement joins TRBV10-2 to TRBJ1-1; tentatively, D is TRBD1 (6 bases). This CDR3 is CATNDRGDTEAFF. The CDR3 nucleotides are TGCGCCACCAACGATAGGGGGGACACTGAAGCTTTCTTT.